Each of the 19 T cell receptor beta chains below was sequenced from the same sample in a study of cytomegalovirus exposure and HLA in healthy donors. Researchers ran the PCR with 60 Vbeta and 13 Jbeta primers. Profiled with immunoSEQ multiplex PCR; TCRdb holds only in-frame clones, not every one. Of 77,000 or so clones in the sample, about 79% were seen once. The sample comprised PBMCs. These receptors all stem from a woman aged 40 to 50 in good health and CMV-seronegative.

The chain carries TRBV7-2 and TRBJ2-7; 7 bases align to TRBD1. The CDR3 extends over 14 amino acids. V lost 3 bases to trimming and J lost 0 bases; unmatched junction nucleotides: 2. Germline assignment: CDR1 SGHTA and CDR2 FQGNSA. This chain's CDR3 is CASSLRTGSYEQYF. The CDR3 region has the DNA TGTGCCAGCAGCTTGCGGACAGGCTCCTACGAGCAGTACTTC.

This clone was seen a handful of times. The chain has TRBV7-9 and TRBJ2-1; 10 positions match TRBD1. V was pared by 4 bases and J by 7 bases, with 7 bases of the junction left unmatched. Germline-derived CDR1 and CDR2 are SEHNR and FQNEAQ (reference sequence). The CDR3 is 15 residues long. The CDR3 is CASSSSGTGENEQFF. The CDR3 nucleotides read TGTGCCAGCAGCTCGTCCGGGACAGGGGAGAATGAGCAGTTCTTC.

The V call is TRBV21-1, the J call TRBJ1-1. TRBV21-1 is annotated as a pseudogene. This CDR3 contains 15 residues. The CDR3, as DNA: TGTGCCAGCAGCAAAGCGCGGGGGTGTAACACTGAAGCTTTCTTT. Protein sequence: CASSKARGCNTEAFF.

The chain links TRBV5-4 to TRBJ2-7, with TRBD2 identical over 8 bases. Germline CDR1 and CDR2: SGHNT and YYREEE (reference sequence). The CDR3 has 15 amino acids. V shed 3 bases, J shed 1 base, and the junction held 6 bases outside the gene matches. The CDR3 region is CASSSRVAGSYEQYF. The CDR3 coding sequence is TGTGCCAGCAGCTCCCGGGTAGCGGGGTCCTACGAGCAGTACTTC.

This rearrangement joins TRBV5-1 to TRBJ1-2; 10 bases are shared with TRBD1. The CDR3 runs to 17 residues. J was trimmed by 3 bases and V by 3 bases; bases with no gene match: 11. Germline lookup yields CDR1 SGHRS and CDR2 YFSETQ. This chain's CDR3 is CASSSRPGQGRDYGYTF. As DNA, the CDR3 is TGCGCCAGCAGCTCAAGACCGGGACAGGGGAGGGACTATGGCTACACCTTC.

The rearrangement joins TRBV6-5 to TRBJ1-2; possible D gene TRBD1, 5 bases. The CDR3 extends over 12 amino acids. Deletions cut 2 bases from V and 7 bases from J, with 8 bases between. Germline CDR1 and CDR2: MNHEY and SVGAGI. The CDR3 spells CASSYQGSGYTF. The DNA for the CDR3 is TGTGCCAGCAGTTACCAGGGTAGTGGCTACACCTTC.

The CDR3 sequence: CASSPRQGWTEAFF. The CDR3 DNA follows: TGTGCCAGCAGCCCCAGACAGGGTTGGACTGAAGCTTTCTTT. J is TRBJ1-1 and V is TRBV5-8; 7 bases are shared with TRBD1. J was trimmed by 5 bases and V by 4 bases; bases with no gene match: 8. CDR1 SGHTS and CDR2 YDEGEE come from the germline V gene. The length of the CDR3 is 14 residues.

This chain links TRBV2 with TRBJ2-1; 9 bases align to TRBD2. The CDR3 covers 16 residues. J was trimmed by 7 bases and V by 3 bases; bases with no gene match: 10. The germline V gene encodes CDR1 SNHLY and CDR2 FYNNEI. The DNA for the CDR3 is TGTGCCAGCAGTGATCCGGCTAGCGGGATAAGGAATGAGCAGTTCTTC. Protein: CASSDPASGIRNEQFF. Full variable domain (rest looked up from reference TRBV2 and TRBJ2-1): EPEVTQTPSHQVTQMGQEVILRCVPISNHLYFYWYRQILGQKVEFLVSFYNNEISEKSEIFDDQFSVERPDGSNFTLKIRSTKLEDSAMYFCASSDPASGIRNEQFFGPGTRLTVL.

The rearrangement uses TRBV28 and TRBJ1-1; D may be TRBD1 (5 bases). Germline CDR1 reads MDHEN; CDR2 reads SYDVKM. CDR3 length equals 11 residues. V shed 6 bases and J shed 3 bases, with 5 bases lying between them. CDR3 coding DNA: TGTGCCAGCAGCAGGGACACTGAAGCTTTCTTT. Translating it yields CASSRDTEAFF.

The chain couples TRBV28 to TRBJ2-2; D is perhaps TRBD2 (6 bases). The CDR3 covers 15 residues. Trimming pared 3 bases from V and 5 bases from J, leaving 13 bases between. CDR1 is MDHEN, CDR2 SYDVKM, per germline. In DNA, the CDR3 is TGTGCCAGCAGTTTCTTCGGGGGTCTGACCGGGGAGCTGTTTTTT. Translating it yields CASSFFGGLTGELFF.

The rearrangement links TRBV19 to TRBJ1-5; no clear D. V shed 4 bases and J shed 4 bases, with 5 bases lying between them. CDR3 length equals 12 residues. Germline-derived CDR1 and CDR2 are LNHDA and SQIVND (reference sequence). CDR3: CASSNGNQPQHF. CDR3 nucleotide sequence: TGTGCCAGTAGTAACGGGAATCAGCCCCAGCATTTT.

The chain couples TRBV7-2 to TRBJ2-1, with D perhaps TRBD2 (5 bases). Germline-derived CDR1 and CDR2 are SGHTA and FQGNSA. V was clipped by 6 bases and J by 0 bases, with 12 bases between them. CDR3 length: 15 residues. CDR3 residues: CASRRAASSYNEQFF. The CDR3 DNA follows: TGTGCCAGCAGACGAGCGGCCAGCTCCTACAATGAGCAGTTCTTC. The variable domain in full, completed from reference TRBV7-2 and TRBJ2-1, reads GAGVSQSPSNKVTEKGKDVELRCDPISGHTALYWYRQSLGQGLEFLIYFQGNSAPDKSGLPSDRFSAERTGGSVSTLTIQRTQQEDSAVYLCASRRAASSYNEQFFGPGTRLTVL.

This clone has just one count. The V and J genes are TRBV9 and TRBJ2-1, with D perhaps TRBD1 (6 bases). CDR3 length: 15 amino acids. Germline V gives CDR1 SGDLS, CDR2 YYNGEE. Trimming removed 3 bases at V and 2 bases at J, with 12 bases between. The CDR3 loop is CASSAERTAYNEQFF. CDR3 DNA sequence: TGTGCCAGCAGCGCCGAACGGACAGCCTACAATGAGCAGTTCTTC.

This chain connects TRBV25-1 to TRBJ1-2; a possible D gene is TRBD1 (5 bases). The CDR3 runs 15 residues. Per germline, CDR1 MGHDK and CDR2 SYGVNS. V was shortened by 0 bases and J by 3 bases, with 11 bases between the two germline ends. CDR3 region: CASSEYYGAHYGYTF. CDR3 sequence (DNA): TGTGCCAGCAGTGAATATTATGGGGCGCACTATGGCTACACCTTC.

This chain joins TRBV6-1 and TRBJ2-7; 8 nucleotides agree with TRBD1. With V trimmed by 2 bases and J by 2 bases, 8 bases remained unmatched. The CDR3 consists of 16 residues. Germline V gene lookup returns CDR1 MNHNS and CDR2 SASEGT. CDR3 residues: CASSEKPGRGPYEQYF. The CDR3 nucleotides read TGTGCCAGCAGTGAAAAGCCCGGCAGGGGGCCCTACGAGCAGTACTTC.

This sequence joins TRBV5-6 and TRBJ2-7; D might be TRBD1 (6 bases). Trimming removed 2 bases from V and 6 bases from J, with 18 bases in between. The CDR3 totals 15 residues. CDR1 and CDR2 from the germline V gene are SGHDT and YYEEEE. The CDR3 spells CASSFLQNRAGEQYF. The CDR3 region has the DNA TGTGCCAGCAGCTTTCTCCAAAACAGGGCGGGCGAGCAGTACTTC.

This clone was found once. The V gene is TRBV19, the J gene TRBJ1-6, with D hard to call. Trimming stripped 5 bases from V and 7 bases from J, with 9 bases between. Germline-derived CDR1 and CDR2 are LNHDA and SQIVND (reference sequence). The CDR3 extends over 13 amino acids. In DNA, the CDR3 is TGTGCCAGTAGTCAGCAGGTGAATTCACCCCTCCACTTT. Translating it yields CASSQQVNSPLHF.

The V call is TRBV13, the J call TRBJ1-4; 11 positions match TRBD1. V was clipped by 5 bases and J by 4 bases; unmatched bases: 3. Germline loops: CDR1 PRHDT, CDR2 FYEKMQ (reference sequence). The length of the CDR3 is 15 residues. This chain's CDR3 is CASSLDRGHNEKLFF. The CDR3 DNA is TGTGCCAGCAGCCTGGACAGGGGGCATAATGAAAAACTGTTTTTT.

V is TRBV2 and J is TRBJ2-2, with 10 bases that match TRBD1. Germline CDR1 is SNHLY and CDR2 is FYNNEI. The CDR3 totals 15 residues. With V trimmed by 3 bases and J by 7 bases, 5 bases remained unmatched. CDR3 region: CASSEVTGGIGELFF. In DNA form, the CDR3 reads TGTGCCAGCAGTGAGGTGACAGGGGGCATCGGGGAGCTGTTTTTT.